The T cell receptor (beta chain) described here comes from a study of shared clonotypes between healthy human individuals. Clones were read by immunoSEQ multiplex PCR, and TCRdb kept only the in-frame ones, dropping some. This sample has 2 million to 2.5 million clones; just under 95% occur once, and the top ten carry 0.37%. Germline assignment: CDR1 SQVTM and CDR2 ANQGSEA. There are 10 residues in the CDR3. V shed 6 bases and J shed 5 bases, with 5 bases lying between them. The rearrangement joins TRBV29-1 to TRBJ2-1; D gene ambiguous. This sequence was found in a man younger than 35 in good health. Some clones in this sample may be carry-over from other donors' samples. Sequenced material: naive CD4+ T cells from PBMCs. Described subset: CD45RA+ positively selected. The CDR3 here is CSVDDNEQFF. The DNA of the CDR3 is TGCAGCGTGGACGACAATGAGCAGTTCTTC.